These 21 T cell receptor beta chains share one sample of origin, sequenced in a study of CD8 T cells in Susac syndrome. Roughly 0.45 to 1 ug RNA was reverse transcribed with random hexamers. TCRdb reprocessed the immunoSEQ multiplex PCR reads via MiXCR and lists one record per CDR3 protein. The table has around 80,000 distinct CDR3 sequences, approximately 96% seen once. Sequencing input: CD8+ T cells from PBMCs. The receptors were gathered from a human donor with Susac syndrome.

The chain has TRBV11-2 and TRBJ2-1; the D is unclear. Germline V gene data show CDR1 as SGHAT and CDR2 as FQNNGV. Trimming removed 4 bases from V and 3 bases from J, with 16 bases in between. This CDR3 comprises 16 residues. CDR3 bases: TGTGCCAGCAGCTCCGCCGGAAGGTCGGACTACAATGAGCAGTTCTTC. Amino acid sequence: CASSSAGRSDYNEQFF.

The CDR3 DNA reads TGTGCCAGCAGTTTAATGTTGGGTAGGCAGCCCCAGCATTTT. Amino acid sequence: CASSLMLGRQPQHF. The genes are TRBV27 and TRBJ1-5; no clear D gene. Germline V lookup: CDR1 MNHEY, CDR2 SMNVEV (reference sequence). The CDR3 is made up of 14 amino acids. Trimming took 2 bases from V and 7 from J, leaving 12 bases between them.

This rearrangement joins TRBV7-9 to TRBJ2-1; no firm D call. This CDR3 region has 12 residues. Between the trimmed V and J ends, which lost 2 bases and 8 bases, there was a span of 7 bases. CDR1 is SEHNR, CDR2 FQNEAQ, per germline (reference sequence). In nucleotides, the CDR3 is TGTGCCAGCAGCTTACGTGGAGATGAGCAGTTCTTC. It codes for CASSLRGDEQFF.

This chain links TRBV18 with TRBJ2-1, with TRBD2 identical over 8 bases. CDR1 is KGHSH and CDR2 is LQKENI in the germline V gene. CDR3 length: 16 residues. The V gene end was trimmed by 2 bases and the J gene end by 0 bases; junction bases not matched to a gene: 3. The CDR3 loop reads CASSPSGGSSYNEQFF. CDR3 nucleotide sequence: TGTGCCAGCTCACCATCGGGGGGGAGCTCCTACAATGAGCAGTTCTTC. Supplemented by reference TRBV18 and TRBJ2-1, the full variable domain reads NAGVMQNPRHLVRRRGQEARLRCSPMKGHSHVYWYRQLPEEGLKFMVYLQKENIIDESGMPKERFSAEFPKEGPSILRIQQVVRGDSAAYFCASSPSGGSSYNEQFFGPGTRLTVL.

This clonotype was seen just once. This chain connects TRBV6-2 or TRBV6-3 to TRBJ2-1; 11 bases are shared with TRBD2. Germline V CDR1 and CDR2: MNHEY, SVGEGT. The CDR3 consists of 16 residues. Trimming took 5 bases from V and 3 from J; bases not matched to a gene: 6. CDR3 sequence (DNA): TGTGCCAGCAGTCATGGGACTAGCGGTAACTACAATGAGCAGTTCTTC. Translating it yields CASSHGTSGNYNEQFF.

CDR3 in DNA: TGCGCCAGCAGCTTTGGGAGTGTGAACCCCTACAATGAGCAGTTCTTC. This codes for CASSFGSVNPYNEQFF. This chain joins TRBV5-1 and TRBJ2-1; tentatively, D is TRBD2 (5 bases). Germline V gene data show CDR1 as SGHRS and CDR2 as YFSETQ. This CDR3 contains 16 residues. With 2 bases removed from V and 2 bases from J, the gap between germline ends came to 14 bases.

The rearrangement links TRBV7-9 to TRBJ2-1; 9 positions agree with TRBD2. Trimming removed 5 bases from V and 12 bases from J; junction bases left unmatched: 11. Germline assignment: CDR1 SEHNR and CDR2 FQNEAQ (reference sequence). The CDR3 has 14 amino acids. Here the CDR3 reads CASSPYERGALQFF. DNA for the CDR3: TGTGCCAGCAGCCCGTACGAGCGGGGGGCCTTGCAGTTCTTC.

As for this clonotype: One end of the junction is discordant with germline, which a read error may explain. The chain links TRBV7-7 to TRBJ2-2; D gene ambiguous. CDR3 length: 15 amino acids. Per germline, CDR1 SSHAT and CDR2 FNYEAQ (reference sequence). CDR3 sequence reads: CASSLLPGNTGELFF. The CDR3 region has the DNA TGTGCTAGCAGCCTTCTTCCGGGGAACACCGGGGAGCTGTTTTTT.

This CDR3 is CASATGGTEAFF. CDR3 coding DNA: TGTGCCAGCGCTACAGGGGGCACTGAAGCTTTCTTT. This chain joins TRBV5-6 and TRBJ1-1; the match to TRBD1 covers 8 bases. Germline assignment: CDR1 SGHDT and CDR2 YYEEEE. V trimming: 7 bases; J trimming: 4 bases; junction bases outside the gene matches: 3. The CDR3 is 12 residues long.

This chain links TRBV27 with TRBJ1-5; D call uncertain. V was shortened by 0 bases and J by 3 bases, with 3 bases between the two germline ends. Germline CDR1 MNHEY, CDR2 SMNVEV (reference sequence). The CDR3 runs to 13 residues. CDR3 sequence: CASSLSLNQPQHF. DNA of the CDR3: TGTGCCAGCAGTTTATCGCTCAATCAGCCCCAGCATTTT.

This chain uses TRBV27 with TRBJ2-1; D not certain. V was trimmed by 0 bases and J by 7 bases, leaving 7 bases between them. Germline CDR1 MNHEY, CDR2 SMNVEV (reference sequence). The CDR3 runs to 13 residues. CDR3 DNA: TGTGCCAGCAGTTTATCGAAGACGAATGAGCAGTTCTTC. The encoded protein is CASSLSKTNEQFF.

The V gene is TRBV20-1, the J gene TRBJ2-7; 8 bases agree with TRBD2. J lost 4 bases, V lost 3 bases, and 8 bases had no gene match. CDR1 is DFQATT and CDR2 is SNEGSKA in the germline V gene (reference sequence). The CDR3 covers 14 residues. CDR3 sequence: CSASSWSGGYEQYV. The CDR3 region has the DNA TGCAGTGCTAGTAGTTGGTCGGGGGGGTACGAGCAGTACGTC.

The DNA for the CDR3 is TGCGCCAGCAGCTTAGCGGGGGCAACTCAAGAGACCCAGTACTTC. Encoded protein: CASSLAGATQETQYF. The gene calls are TRBV5-1 and TRBJ2-5; 8 nucleotides agree with TRBD2. Germline CDR1 SGHRS, CDR2 YFSETQ. V shed 2 bases and J 2 bases; nucleotides not matched to a gene: 5. This CDR3 has 15 amino acids.

The chain has TRBV5-1 and TRBJ2-1; D gene uncertain. CDR3 length: 15 amino acids. Trimming stripped 0 bases from V and 6 bases from J, with 13 bases between. In germline, CDR1 is SGHRS, CDR2 YFSETQ. CDR3 in amino acids: CASSLEGSPGNEQFF. CDR3 nucleotide sequence: TGCGCCAGCAGCTTGGAGGGCTCGCCCGGCAATGAGCAGTTCTTC.

This chain connects TRBV4-3 to TRBJ2-2, with D unclear. Germline V lookup: CDR1 LGHNA, CDR2 YSLEER. The V end lost 0 bases, the J end lost 6 bases, and 11 bases lay between the germline ends. This CDR3 region has 15 residues. CDR3 region: CASSQDLSDAGELFF. The CDR3 DNA is TGCGCCAGCAGCCAAGATCTAAGTGACGCCGGGGAGCTGTTTTTT.

The V call is TRBV20-1, the J call TRBJ1-4; perhaps TRBD1 as D (5 bases). CDR1 and CDR2 from the germline V gene are DFQATT and SNEGSKA (reference sequence). Trimming pared 2 bases from V and 9 bases from J, leaving 7 bases between. This CDR3 contains 11 residues. CDR3 sequence (DNA): TGCAGTGCTAGACAGGGAAAAAAACTGTTTTTT. Amino acids: CSARQGKKLFF.

This clonotype was recorded once. The rearrangement uses TRBV6-6 and TRBJ1-2; weak D call: TRBD1 (6 bases). The germline V gene encodes CDR1 MNHNY and CDR2 SVGAGI (reference sequence). There are 15 residues in the CDR3. V lost 6 bases to trimming and J lost 0 bases, with 14 bases between them. CDR3 nucleotide sequence: TGTGCCAGCAGCCTAGGGGGACGGTCTAACTATGGCTACACCTTC. Its protein is CASSLGGRSNYGYTF.

The CDR3 is CSVRWYNYGYTF. Here the CDR3 DNA reads TGCAGCGTTCGATGGTATAACTATGGCTACACCTTC. The chain combines TRBV29-1 with TRBJ1-2; D is ambiguous. The CDR3 is 12 amino acids. The germline V gene encodes CDR1 SQVTM and CDR2 ANQGSEA. The V and J ends lost 5 bases and 1 base respectively, with 8 bases between them. The complete variable domain, with remaining parts taken from reference TRBV29-1 and TRBJ1-2, reads SAVISQKPSRDICQRGTSLTIQCQVDSQVTMMFWYRQQPGQSLTLIATANQGSEATYESGFVIDKFPISRPNLTFSTLTVSNMSPEDSSIYLCSVRWYNYGYTFGSGTRLTVV.

This chain uses TRBV12-3 or TRBV12-4 with TRBJ1-2; a possible D gene is TRBD1 (5 bases). Trimming stripped 3 bases from V and 4 bases from J, with 9 bases between. The CDR3 consists of 13 residues. The CDR3 loop is CASSLGPLYGYTF. DNA for the CDR3: TGTGCCAGCAGTTTGGGGCCCCTCTATGGCTACACCTTC.

The V call is TRBV4-3, the J call TRBJ2-2; weak D call: TRBD2 (6 bases). The CDR3 runs 16 residues. CDR1 and CDR2 from the germline V gene are LGHNA and YSLEER. The ends were cut back, 1 base at V and 6 bases at J, with 15 bases in the middle. In DNA form, the CDR3 reads TGCGCCAGCAGCCAAGGGACCCCCGGGGGAGCCGGGGAGCTGTTTTTT. Its translation: CASSQGTPGGAGELFF.

The chain recombines TRBV5-6 with TRBJ2-3, with 7 bases that match TRBD2. V shed 1 base and J 3 bases; nucleotides not matched to a gene: 8. The CDR3 has 16 amino acids. Per germline, CDR1 SGHDT and CDR2 YYEEEE. The CDR3 bases are TGTGCCAGCAGCTTGTTAAGCGGGGCGGGGACAGATACGCAGTATTTT. Translating it yields CASSLLSGAGTDTQYF. Combining the CDR3 with reference TRBV5-6 and TRBJ2-3 gives the whole variable domain DAGVTQSPTHLIKTRGQQVTLRCSPKSGHDTVSWYQQALGQGPQFIFQYYEEEERQRGNFPDRFSGHQFPNYSSELNVNALLLGDSALYLCASSLLSGAGTDTQYFGPGTRLTVL.